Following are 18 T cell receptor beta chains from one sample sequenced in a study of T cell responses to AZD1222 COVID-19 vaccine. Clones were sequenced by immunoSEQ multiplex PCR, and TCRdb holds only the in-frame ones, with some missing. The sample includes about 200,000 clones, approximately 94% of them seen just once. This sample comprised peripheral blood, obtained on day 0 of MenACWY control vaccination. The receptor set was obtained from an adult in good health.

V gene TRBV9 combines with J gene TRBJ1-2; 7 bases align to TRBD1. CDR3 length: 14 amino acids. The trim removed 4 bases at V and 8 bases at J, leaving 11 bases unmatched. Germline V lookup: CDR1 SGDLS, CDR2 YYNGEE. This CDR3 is CASSPRQGVGGYTF. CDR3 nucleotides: TGTGCCAGCAGCCCCAGACAGGGCGTAGGCGGCTACACCTTC.

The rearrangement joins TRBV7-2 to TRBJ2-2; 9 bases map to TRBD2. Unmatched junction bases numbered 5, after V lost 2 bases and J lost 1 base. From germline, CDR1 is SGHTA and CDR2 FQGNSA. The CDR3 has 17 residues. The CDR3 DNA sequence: TGTGCCAGCAGCTTAACGCGGGGGGGCGGGAACACCGGGGAGCTGTTTTTT. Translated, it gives CASSLTRGGGNTGELFF.

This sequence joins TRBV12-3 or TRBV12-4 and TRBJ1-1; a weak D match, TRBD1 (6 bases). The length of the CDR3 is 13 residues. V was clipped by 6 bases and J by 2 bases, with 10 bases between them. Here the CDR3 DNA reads TGTGCCAGCAGAGGACAGCCTAACACTGAAGCTTTCTTT. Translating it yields CASRGQPNTEAFF.

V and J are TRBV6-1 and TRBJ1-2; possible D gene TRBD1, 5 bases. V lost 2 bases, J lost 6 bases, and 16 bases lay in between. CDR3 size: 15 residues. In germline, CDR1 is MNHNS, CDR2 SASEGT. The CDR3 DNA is TGTGCCAGCAGTGAAACCGGGGGTTCCAGCCATGGCTACACCTTC. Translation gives CASSETGGSSHGYTF.

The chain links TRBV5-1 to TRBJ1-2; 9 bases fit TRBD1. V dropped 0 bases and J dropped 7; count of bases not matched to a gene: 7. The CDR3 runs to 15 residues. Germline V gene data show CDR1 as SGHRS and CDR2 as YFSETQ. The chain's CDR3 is CASSLEGQGFSGYTF. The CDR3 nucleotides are TGCGCCAGCAGCTTGGAGGGACAGGGATTCTCTGGCTACACCTTC.

The CDR3: CASSLMGPLNYGYTF. The CDR3, as DNA: TGTGCCAGCAGTTTAATGGGGCCTCTTAACTATGGCTACACCTTC. The chain links TRBV28 to TRBJ1-2; possible D gene TRBD1, 5 bases. The V and J ends lost 2 bases and 1 base respectively, with 11 bases between them. There are 15 residues in the CDR3. Germline CDR1 MDHEN, CDR2 SYDVKM.

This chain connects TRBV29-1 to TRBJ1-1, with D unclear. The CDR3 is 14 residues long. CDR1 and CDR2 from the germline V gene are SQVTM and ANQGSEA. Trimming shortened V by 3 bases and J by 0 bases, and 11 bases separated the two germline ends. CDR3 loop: CSVDNSLMNTEAFF. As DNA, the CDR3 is TGCAGCGTTGATAACAGCTTAATGAACACTGAAGCTTTCTTT. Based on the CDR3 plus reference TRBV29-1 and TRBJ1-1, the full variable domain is SAVISQKPSRDICQRGTSLTIQCQVDSQVTMMFWYRQQPGQSLTLIATANQGSEATYESGFVIDKFPISRPNLTFSTLTVSNMSPEDSSIYLCSVDNSLMNTEAFFGQGTRLTVV.

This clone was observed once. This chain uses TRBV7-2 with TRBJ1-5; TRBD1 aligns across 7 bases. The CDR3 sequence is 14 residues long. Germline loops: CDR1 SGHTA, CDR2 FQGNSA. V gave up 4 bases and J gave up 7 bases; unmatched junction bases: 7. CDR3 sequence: CASSSRQGGQPQHF. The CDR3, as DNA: TGTGCCAGCAGCTCCAGACAGGGCGGACAGCCCCAGCATTTT.

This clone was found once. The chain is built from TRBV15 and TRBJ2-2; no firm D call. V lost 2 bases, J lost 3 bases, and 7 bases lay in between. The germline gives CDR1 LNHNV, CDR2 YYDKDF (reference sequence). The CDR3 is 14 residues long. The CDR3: CATSRQADTGELFF. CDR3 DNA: TGTGCCACCAGCAGACAGGCGGACACCGGGGAGCTGTTTTTT.

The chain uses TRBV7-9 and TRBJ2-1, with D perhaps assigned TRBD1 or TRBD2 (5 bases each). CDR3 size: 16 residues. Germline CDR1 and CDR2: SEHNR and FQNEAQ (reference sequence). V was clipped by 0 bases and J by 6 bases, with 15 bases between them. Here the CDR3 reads CASSLAMGDRLNEQFF. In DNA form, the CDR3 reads TGTGCCAGCAGCTTAGCTATGGGGGACCGCCTCAATGAGCAGTTCTTC.

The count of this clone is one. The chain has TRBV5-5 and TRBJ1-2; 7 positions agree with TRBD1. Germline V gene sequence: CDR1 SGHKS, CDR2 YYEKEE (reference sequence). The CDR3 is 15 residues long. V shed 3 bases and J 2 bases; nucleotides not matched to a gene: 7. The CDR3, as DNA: TGTGCCAGCAGCTCGGGGGGGACAGTCAACTATGGCTACACCTTC. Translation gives CASSSGGTVNYGYTF.

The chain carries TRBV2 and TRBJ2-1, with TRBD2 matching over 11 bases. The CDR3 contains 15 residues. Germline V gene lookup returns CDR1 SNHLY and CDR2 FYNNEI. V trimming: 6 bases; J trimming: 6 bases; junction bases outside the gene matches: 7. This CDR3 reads CASRTLAGAGNEQFF. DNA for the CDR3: TGTGCCAGCAGGACACTAGCGGGGGCGGGCAATGAGCAGTTCTTC.

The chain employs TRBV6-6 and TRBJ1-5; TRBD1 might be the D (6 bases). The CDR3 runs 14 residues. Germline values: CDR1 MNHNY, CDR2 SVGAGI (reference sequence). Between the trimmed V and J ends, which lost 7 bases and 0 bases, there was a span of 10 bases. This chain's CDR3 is CASKTGYSNQPQHF. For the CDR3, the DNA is TGTGCCAGCAAGACAGGCTATAGCAATCAGCCCCAGCATTTT.

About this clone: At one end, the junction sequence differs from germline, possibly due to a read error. In DNA, the CDR3 is TGTGCTAGCAGCTCGGGCAGGGTCTACCAAGAGACCCAGTACTTC. Translating gives CASSSGRVYQETQYF. This sequence joins TRBV7-7 and TRBJ2-5, with D possibly matching TRBD1 (5 bases). CDR1 and CDR2 (germline): SSHAT, FNYEAQ (reference sequence). The CDR3 runs 15 residues.

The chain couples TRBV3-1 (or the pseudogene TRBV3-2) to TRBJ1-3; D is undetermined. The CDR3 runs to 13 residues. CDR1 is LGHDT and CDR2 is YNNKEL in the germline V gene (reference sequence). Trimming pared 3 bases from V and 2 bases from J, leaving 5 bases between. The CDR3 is CASSQVAGNTIYF. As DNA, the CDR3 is TGTGCCAGCAGCCAGGTTGCTGGAAACACCATATATTTT.

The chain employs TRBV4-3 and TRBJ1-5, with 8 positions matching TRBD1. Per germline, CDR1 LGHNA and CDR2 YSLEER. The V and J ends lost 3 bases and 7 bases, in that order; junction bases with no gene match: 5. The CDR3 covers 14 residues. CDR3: CASSHQTGAQPQHF. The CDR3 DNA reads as TGCGCCAGCAGCCACCAGACAGGGGCACAGCCCCAGCATTTT.

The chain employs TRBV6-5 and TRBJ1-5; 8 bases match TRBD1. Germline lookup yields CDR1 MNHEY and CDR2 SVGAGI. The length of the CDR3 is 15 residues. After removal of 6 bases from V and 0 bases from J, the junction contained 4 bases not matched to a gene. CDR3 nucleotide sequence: TGTGCCAGCAGGACAGGGGCTTATAGCAATCAGCCCCAGCATTTT. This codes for CASRTGAYSNQPQHF.

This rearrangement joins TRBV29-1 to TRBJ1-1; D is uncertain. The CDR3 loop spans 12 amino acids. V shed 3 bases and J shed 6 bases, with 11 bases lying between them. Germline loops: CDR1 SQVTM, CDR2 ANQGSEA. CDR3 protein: CSVEGLVAEAFF. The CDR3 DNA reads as TGCAGCGTTGAGGGGTTGGTCGCTGAAGCTTTCTTT.